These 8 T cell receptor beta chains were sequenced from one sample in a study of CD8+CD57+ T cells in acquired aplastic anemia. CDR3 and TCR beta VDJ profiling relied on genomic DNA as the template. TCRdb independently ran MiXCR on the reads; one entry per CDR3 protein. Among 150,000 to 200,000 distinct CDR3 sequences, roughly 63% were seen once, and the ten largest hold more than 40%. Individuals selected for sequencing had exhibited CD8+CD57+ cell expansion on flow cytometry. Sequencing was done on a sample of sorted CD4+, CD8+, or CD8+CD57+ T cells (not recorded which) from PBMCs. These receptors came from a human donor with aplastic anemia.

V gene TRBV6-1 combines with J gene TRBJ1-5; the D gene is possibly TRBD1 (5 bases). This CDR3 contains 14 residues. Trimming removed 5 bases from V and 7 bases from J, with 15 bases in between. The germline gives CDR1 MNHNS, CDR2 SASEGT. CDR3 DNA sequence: TGTGCCAGCAGTCGGGTCAGGGAAGGGCAGCCCCAGCATTTT. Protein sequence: CASSRVREGQPQHF.

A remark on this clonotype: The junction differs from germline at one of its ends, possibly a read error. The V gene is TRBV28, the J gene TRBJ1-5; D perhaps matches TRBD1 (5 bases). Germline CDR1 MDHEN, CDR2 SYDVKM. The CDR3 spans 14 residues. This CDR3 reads CASGLGTDNRPQHF. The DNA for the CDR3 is TGTGCCAGCGGCCTCGGGACTGATAATCGGCCCCAGCATTTT.

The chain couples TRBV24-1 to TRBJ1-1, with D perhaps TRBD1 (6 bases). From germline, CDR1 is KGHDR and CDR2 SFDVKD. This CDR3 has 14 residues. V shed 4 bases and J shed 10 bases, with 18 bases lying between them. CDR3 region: CATSEPRTDTGAFF. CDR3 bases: TGTGCCACCAGTGAACCTAGGACAGATACAGGAGCTTTCTTT.

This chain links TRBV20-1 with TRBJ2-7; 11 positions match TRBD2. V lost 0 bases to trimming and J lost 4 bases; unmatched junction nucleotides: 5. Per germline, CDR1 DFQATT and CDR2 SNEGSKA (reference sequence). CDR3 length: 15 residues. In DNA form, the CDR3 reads TGCAGTGCTAGAGATCAAAGGACTAGCGGGTACGAGCAGTACTTC. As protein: CSARDQRTSGYEQYF.

The CDR3 loop is CAISANLRAGPYF. The DNA for the CDR3 is TGTGCCATCAGTGCAAATCTTCGGGCCGGTCCATACTTC. The chain joins TRBV10-3 to TRBJ2-7; no clear D. CDR3 length equals 13 residues. With 4 bases removed from V and 13 bases from J, the gap between germline ends came to 20 bases. The germline V gene encodes CDR1 ENHRY and CDR2 SYGVKD.

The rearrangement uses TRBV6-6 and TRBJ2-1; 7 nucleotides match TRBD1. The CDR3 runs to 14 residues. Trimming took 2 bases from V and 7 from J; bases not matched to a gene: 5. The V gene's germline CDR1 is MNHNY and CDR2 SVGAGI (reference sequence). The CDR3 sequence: CASSYGGQWNEQFF. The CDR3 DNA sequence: TGTGCCAGCAGTTACGGGGGACAGTGGAATGAGCAGTTCTTC.

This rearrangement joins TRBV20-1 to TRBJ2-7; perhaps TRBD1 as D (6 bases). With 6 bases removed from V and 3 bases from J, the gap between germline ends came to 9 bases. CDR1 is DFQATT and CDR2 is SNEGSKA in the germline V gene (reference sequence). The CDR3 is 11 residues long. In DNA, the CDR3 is TGCAGTGCAAGGGACATCTACGAGCAGTACTTC. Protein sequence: CSARDIYEQYF.

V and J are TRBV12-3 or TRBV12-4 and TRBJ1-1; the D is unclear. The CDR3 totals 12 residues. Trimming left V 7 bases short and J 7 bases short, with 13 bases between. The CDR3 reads CASTLSWGEAFF. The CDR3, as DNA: TGTGCCAGCACCCTGTCCTGGGGTGAAGCTTTCTTT.